These 8 T cell receptor beta chains were sequenced from one sample in a study of cytomegalovirus exposure and HLA in healthy donors. It was with 60 Vbeta and 13 Jbeta primers that the PCR ran. Sequencing was performed with immunoSEQ multiplex PCR; in TCRdb, only in-frame clones are kept and a portion is missing. In the table there are about 130,000 clones, 81% of which are singletons. The sample taken for sequencing was PBMCs. All receptors derive from a woman aged 30 to 39 in good health and CMV-seronegative.

This clone was counted only a few times. The V and J genes are TRBV15 and TRBJ2-7; a possible D gene is TRBD1 (5 bases). The CDR3 covers 14 residues. CDR1 is LNHNV, CDR2 YYDKDF, per germline (reference sequence). V lost 2 bases, J lost 3 bases, and 11 bases lay in between. CDR3 in DNA: TGTGCCACCAGCAGACAGGGTTCCTACTACGAGCAGTACTTC. As protein: CATSRQGSYYEQYF. The full variable domain, its missing parts supplied by reference TRBV15 and TRBJ2-7, is DAMVIQNPRYQVTQFGKPVTLSCSQTLNHNVMYWYQQKSSQAPKLLFHYYDKDFNNEADTPDNFQSRRPNTSFCFLDIRSPGLGDTAMYLCATSRQGSYYEQYFGPGTRLTVT.

The chain is built from TRBV5-4 and TRBJ2-1, with D possibly matching TRBD1 (6 bases). Germline loops: CDR1 SGHNT, CDR2 YYREEE (reference sequence). The V end was cut by 5 bases, the J end by 4 bases, with 16 bases between. The CDR3 contains 15 residues. The CDR3 loop reads CASSIQGVRYNEQFF. DNA for the CDR3: TGTGCCAGCAGTATACAGGGAGTCCGATACAATGAGCAGTTCTTC.

The chain couples TRBV4-1 to TRBJ2-7; tentative D call: TRBD2 (5 bases). The CDR3 runs 15 residues. Trimming shortened V by 0 bases and J by 3 bases, and 12 bases separated the two germline ends. The germline gives CDR1 MGHRA, CDR2 YSYEKL. The CDR3 coding sequence is TGCGCCAGCAGCCAAGATGCTAGCACGGTCTACGAGCAGTACTTC. This sequence encodes CASSQDASTVYEQYF.

In its sample, this clone was seen a few times. The chain combines TRBV5-8 with TRBJ2-2; 9 nucleotides line up with TRBD2. With 4 bases clipped from V and 0 bases from J, the junction kept 13 bases outside the gene matches. The CDR3 sequence is 19 residues long. Germline CDR1 and CDR2: SGHTS and YDEGEE. CDR3 sequence (DNA): TGTGCCAGCAGCCGGGGAACGGCTAGCGGGGTGACGAACACCGGGGAGCTGTTTTTT. Translating it yields CASSRGTASGVTNTGELFF. The complete variable domain, with remaining parts taken from reference TRBV5-8 and TRBJ2-2, reads EAGVTQSPTHLIKTRGQQATLRCSPISGHTSVYWYQQALGLGLQFLLWYDEGEERNRGNFPPRFSGRQFPNYSSELNVNALELEDSALYLCASSRGTASGVTNTGELFFGEGSRLTVL.

The chain links TRBV18 to TRBJ2-7; 13 nucleotides line up with TRBD2. Germline lookup yields CDR1 KGHSH and CDR2 LQKENI. This CDR3 comprises 16 residues. The V and J ends lost 3 bases and 0 bases, in that order; junction bases with no gene match: 2. The CDR3 bases are TGTGCCAGCTCACCGCGGACTAGCGGGAGCTCCTACGAGCAGTACTTC. It specifies CASSPRTSGSSYEQYF. The whole variable domain, filled in from reference TRBV18 and TRBJ2-7, reads NAGVMQNPRHLVRRRGQEARLRCSPMKGHSHVYWYRQLPEEGLKFMVYLQKENIIDESGMPKERFSAEFPKEGPSILRIQQVVRGDSAAYFCASSPRTSGSSYEQYFGPGTRLTVT.

The V and J genes are TRBV4-1 and TRBJ2-7, with 9 bases fitting TRBD1. Trimming at V came to 4 bases and at J to 5 bases, leaving 12 bases not matched to a gene. This CDR3 contains 16 residues. Germline CDR1 MGHRA, CDR2 YSYEKL. The CDR3 DNA sequence: TGCGCCAGCAGCCGGTTAACGGAAGGGACAGGGAACGAGCAGTACTTC. This translates into CASSRLTEGTGNEQYF.

The chain employs TRBV25-1 and TRBJ2-5; D is undetermined. CDR1 is MGHDK, CDR2 SYGVNS, per germline. The length of the CDR3 is 13 residues. The V gene lost 5 bases and the J gene lost 0 bases, with 7 bases spanning the gap. The CDR3 region is CASSYSYQETQYF. CDR3 sequence (DNA): TGTGCCAGCAGTTACAGCTACCAAGAGACCCAGTACTTC. Using reference TRBV25-1 and TRBJ2-5 for the parts outside the CDR3, the full variable domain is EADIYQTPRYLVIGTGKKITLECSQTMGHDKMYWYQQDPGMELHLIHYSYGVNSTEKGDLSSESTVSRIRTEHFPLTLESARPSHTSQYLCASSYSYQETQYFGPGTRLLVL.

The gene calls are TRBV10-3 and TRBJ2-7; D might be TRBD1 (6 bases). The germline gives CDR1 ENHRY, CDR2 SYGVKD. The CDR3 sequence is 12 residues long. Trimming shortened V by 6 bases and J by 6 bases, and 12 bases separated the two germline ends. The CDR3 DNA is TGTGCCATCAGAAGAGGGGGTGGCGAGCAGTACTTC. It specifies CAIRRGGGEQYF.